These 11 T cell receptor beta chains share one sample of origin, sequenced in a study of CXCR3-negative and CXCR3-positive naive CD8 T cells. Their antigens are not known. The study's findings and limits: TRB CDR3 hydrophobicity was greater in CXCR3-positive naive cells than in CXCR3-negative naive cells.

It was by 5' RACE with UMI labels that the TRB cDNA libraries were prepared. TCRdb re-called the 5' RACE reads, yielding one record per CDR3 amino acid sequence without DNA. The table lists approximately 7,000 distinct CDR3 sequences. Sequencing was performed on naive CXCR3+ CD8+ T cells from blood. Documented subset: CD45RO-CCR7+CD27+CD95- naive CD8+ T cells expressing CXCR3 (TNR3+). The receptor set was obtained from a human donor in good health. Some clones in this sample may be carry-over from other donors' samples.

This chain connects TRBV2 to TRBJ2-1; with no DNA, the TCRdb D assignment of TRBD2 cannot be verified. The CDR3 spans 18 residues. Germline V lookup: CDR1 SNHLY, CDR2 FYNNEI. The CDR3 protein is CASSERGLAEPYRDEQFF.

The J gene is TRBJ2-7, the V gene TRBV5-1; TCRdb selects TRBD1, and the lack of DNA leaves this call unchecked. This CDR3 contains 15 residues. From germline, CDR1 is SGHRS and CDR2 YFSETQ. CDR3 sequence reads: CASSSGINRAWEQYF. Using reference TRBV5-1 and TRBJ2-7 for the parts outside the CDR3, the full variable domain is KAGVTQTPRYLIKTRGQQVTLSCSPISGHRSVSWYQQTPGQGLQFLFEYFSETQRNKGNFPGRFSGRQFSNSRSEMNVSTLELGDSALYLCASSSGINRAWEQYFGPGTRLTVT.

The V and J genes are TRBV10-3 and TRBJ2-7; TCRdb calls TRBD1, which cannot be checked without DNA. Germline-derived CDR1 and CDR2 are ENHRY and SYGVKD. The CDR3 has 16 amino acids. This CDR3 is CAIGEGEASGGYEQYF.

This clonotype shows up as medium-sized by frequency. The V gene is TRBV4-1, the J gene TRBJ1-5; lacking DNA, the TRBD1 call made by TCRdb goes unchecked. The CDR3 runs 13 residues. The V gene's germline CDR1 is MGHRA and CDR2 YSYEKL. The CDR3 reads CASSQTEYQPQHF.

The chain couples TRBV13 to TRBJ2-5; TCRdb indicates TRBD1, and absent DNA this call remains unverified. The germline V gene has CDR1 PRHDT and CDR2 FYEKMQ (reference sequence). This CDR3 has 14 amino acids. CDR3 loop: CASSPPGQKKTQYF. Combining the CDR3 with reference TRBV13 and TRBJ2-5 gives the whole variable domain AAGVIQSPRHLIKEKRETATLKCYPIPRHDTVYWYQQGPGQDPQFLISFYEKMQSDKGSIPDRFSAQQFSDYHSELNMSSLELGDSALYFCASSPPGQKKTQYFGPGTRLLVL.

The chain links TRBV29-1 to TRBJ2-7; with no DNA, the TCRdb D assignment of TRBD2 cannot be verified. Looked up from germline, CDR1 is SQVTM and CDR2 is ANQGSEA. The CDR3 loop spans 15 amino acids. Here the CDR3 reads CSVTPASGEIYEQYF.

This clonotype registers medium-sized (0.01 to 0.1%) by frequency. This chain uses TRBV28 with TRBJ1-1; as DNA is missing, the TRBD1 call by TCRdb cannot be tested. CDR1 MDHEN and CDR2 SYDVKM come from the germline V gene. This CDR3 is 14 amino acids long. This CDR3 is CASSSRGFDTEAFF.

The V and J genes are TRBV29-1 and TRBJ2-7; the TRBD2 assignment by TCRdb is unverifiable without DNA. CDR3 length equals 14 residues. CDR1 SQVTM and CDR2 ANQGSEA come from the germline V gene. CDR3 in amino acids: CSVAGLAGGGEQYF.

The chain couples TRBV6-5 to TRBJ1-1. Germline V gene sequence: CDR1 MNHEY, CDR2 SVGAGI. This CDR3 spans 16 amino acids. CDR3 amino acids: CASSYGSASWLTEAFF.

The chain uses TRBV11-2 and TRBJ2-1; the TCRdb D gene call, TRBD1, has no DNA to confirm it. Germline values: CDR1 SGHAT, CDR2 FQNNGV. The CDR3 length is 18 residues. The CDR3 is CASSFDPLAGGEDNEQFF.

The chain uses TRBV10-1 and TRBJ2-7. This CDR3 has 13 residues. Germline V CDR1 and CDR2: WNHNN, SYGVQD (reference sequence). The CDR3 sequence: CASSEVSGYEQYF.